A single sample gave rise to the 13 T cell receptor beta chains below, sequenced in a study of cytomegalovirus exposure and HLA in healthy donors. The repertoire was sequenced with immunoSEQ multiplex PCR; TCRdb's copy has only in-frame clones and lacks some. The table records 150,000 to 200,000 clones, more than 75% of them present only once. Sequenced material: PBMCs. Every receptor here comes from a woman aged 25 to 39 in good health and CMV-seronegative.

The chain recombines TRBV4-1 with TRBJ1-1, with 8 bases lining up with TRBD1. V lost 3 bases to trimming and J lost 5 bases; unmatched junction nucleotides: 8. The CDR3 runs 15 residues. Germline CDR1 and CDR2: MGHRA and YSYEKL. The CDR3 loop reads CASSHRTGRETEAFF. The CDR3 DNA is TGCGCCAGCAGCCACCGGACAGGGAGGGAGACTGAAGCTTTCTTT.

The gene calls are TRBV6-1 and TRBJ2-5; 11 bases align to TRBD2. Trimming took 4 bases from V and 5 from J; bases not matched to a gene: 9. Germline V CDR1 and CDR2: MNHNS, SASEGT. The CDR3 is 16 amino acids. The CDR3 DNA sequence: TGTGCCAGCAGTGTTCTAGCGGGGGGCATTTTGGAGACCCAGTACTTC. Its translation: CASSVLAGGILETQYF.

This chain links TRBV27 with TRBJ1-4; unclear D gene. Per the germline V gene, CDR1 is MNHEY and CDR2 is SMNVEV (reference sequence). This CDR3 has 12 residues. Trimming took 8 bases from V and 4 from J, leaving 8 bases between them. The CDR3 is CASGGFNEKLFF. The CDR3 DNA follows: TGTGCCAGCGGCGGATTTAATGAAAAACTGTTTTTT. Full variable domain (rest looked up from reference TRBV27 and TRBJ1-4): EAQVTQNPRYLITVTGKKLTVTCSQNMNHEYMSWYRQDPGLGLRQIYYSMNVEVTDKGDVPEGYKVSRKEKRNFPLILESPSPNQTSLYFCASGGFNEKLFFGSGTQLSVL.

V usage is TRBV2 and J usage is TRBJ2-3; D may be TRBD2 (7 bases). CDR3 length equals 15 residues. CDR1 and CDR2 from the germline V gene are SNHLY and FYNNEI. Between the trimmed V and J ends, which lost 2 bases and 4 bases, there was a span of 13 bases. CDR3 region: CASSESGGSSDTQYF. DNA of the CDR3: TGTGCCAGCAGTGAATCGGGGGGCTCGTCAGATACGCAGTATTTT.

J is TRBJ1-1 and V is TRBV5-6; perhaps TRBD1 as D (6 bases). CDR1 and CDR2 from the germline V gene are SGHDT and YYEEEE. CDR3 length: 16 amino acids. Deletions cut 0 bases from V and 0 bases from J, with 12 bases between. The CDR3 sequence is CASSLDTWTVNTEAFF. The CDR3 coding sequence is TGTGCCAGCAGCTTGGATACGTGGACAGTGAACACTGAAGCTTTCTTT.

The rearrangement joins TRBV12-5 to TRBJ1-1; 12 positions agree with TRBD1. Per germline, CDR1 LGHNT and CDR2 FRNRAP. This CDR3 is built from 14 residues. Germline trimming cut 6 bases from V and 7 bases from J; bases unmatched to any gene: 6. DNA for the CDR3: TGTGCTAGTGGGGGGGGACAGGGGGCAGGTGAAGCTTTCTTT. This gives the protein CASGGGQGAGEAFF.

The chain is built from TRBV7-6 and TRBJ1-2, with 9 bases that match TRBD1. Germline V CDR1 and CDR2: SGHVS, FNYEAQ. The CDR3 length is 15 residues. The V gene end was trimmed by 4 bases and the J gene end by 6 bases; junction bases not matched to a gene: 9. The CDR3 region is CASSSRDRVYDGYTF. The CDR3 nucleotides read TGTGCCAGCAGCTCGAGGGACAGGGTGTACGATGGCTACACCTTC.

The V gene is TRBV5-8, the J gene TRBJ2-7; D remains ambiguous. Trimming took 0 bases from V and 0 from J, leaving 7 bases between them. CDR1 is SGHTS, CDR2 YDEGEE, per germline. This CDR3 contains 14 residues. CDR3 sequence reads: CASSLVTGSYEQYF. In DNA, the CDR3 is TGTGCCAGCAGCTTGGTTACTGGCTCCTACGAGCAGTACTTC.

The chain combines TRBV2 with TRBJ2-3; TRBD2 matches at 11 bases. The CDR3 extends over 16 amino acids. CDR1 and CDR2 from the germline V gene are SNHLY and FYNNEI. Trimming took 6 bases from V and 2 from J; bases not matched to a gene: 7. This chain's CDR3 is CASRDVAGGPTDTQYF. In DNA form, the CDR3 reads TGTGCCAGCAGGGACGTAGCGGGGGGGCCCACAGATACGCAGTATTTT.

The chain links TRBV7-9 to TRBJ1-1; 10 bases align to TRBD1. This CDR3 is 17 amino acids long. Germline-derived CDR1 and CDR2 are SEHNR and FQNEAQ (reference sequence). J was trimmed by 0 bases and V by 4 bases; bases with no gene match: 8. In DNA form, the CDR3 reads TGTGCCAGCAGCTCCCTCCCGGGACAGGGGATGAACACTGAAGCTTTCTTT. Translation gives CASSSLPGQGMNTEAFF.

This clone has a single count. This chain joins TRBV2 and TRBJ2-1; maybe TRBD2 (5 bases). Deletions cut 0 bases from V and 9 bases from J, with 12 bases between. Germline V CDR1 and CDR2: SNHLY, FYNNEI. CDR3 size: 14 residues. The CDR3 region is CASSEAERSVEQFF. The CDR3 nucleotides read TGTGCCAGCAGTGAAGCGGAGCGGAGCGTTGAGCAGTTCTTC. Supplemented by reference TRBV2 and TRBJ2-1, the full variable domain reads EPEVTQTPSHQVTQMGQEVILRCVPISNHLYFYWYRQILGQKVEFLVSFYNNEISEKSEIFDDQFSVERPDGSNFTLKIRSTKLEDSAMYFCASSEAERSVEQFFGPGTRLTVL.

DNA of the CDR3: TGTGCCAGCAGCCGGACTAGCGGGGATACGCAGTATTTT. Protein sequence: CASSRTSGDTQYF. This chain uses TRBV4-2 with TRBJ2-3; TRBD2 agrees at 11 bases. V lost 4 bases to trimming and J lost 6 bases; unmatched junction nucleotides: 0. The CDR3 covers 13 residues. Per the germline V gene, CDR1 is LGHNA and CDR2 is YNFKEQ.

As to this clone: This same CDR3 is encoded by further DNA sequences in the sample. The rearrangement links TRBV7-6 to TRBJ1-1; D is uncertain. The CDR3 sequence is 14 residues long. The germline V gene encodes CDR1 SGHVS and CDR2 FNYEAQ. Trimming took 0 bases from V and 0 from J, leaving 5 bases between them. The CDR3 DNA sequence: TGTGCCAGCAGCTTAGCGGCACTGAACACTGAAGCTTTCTTT. It specifies CASSLAALNTEAFF.